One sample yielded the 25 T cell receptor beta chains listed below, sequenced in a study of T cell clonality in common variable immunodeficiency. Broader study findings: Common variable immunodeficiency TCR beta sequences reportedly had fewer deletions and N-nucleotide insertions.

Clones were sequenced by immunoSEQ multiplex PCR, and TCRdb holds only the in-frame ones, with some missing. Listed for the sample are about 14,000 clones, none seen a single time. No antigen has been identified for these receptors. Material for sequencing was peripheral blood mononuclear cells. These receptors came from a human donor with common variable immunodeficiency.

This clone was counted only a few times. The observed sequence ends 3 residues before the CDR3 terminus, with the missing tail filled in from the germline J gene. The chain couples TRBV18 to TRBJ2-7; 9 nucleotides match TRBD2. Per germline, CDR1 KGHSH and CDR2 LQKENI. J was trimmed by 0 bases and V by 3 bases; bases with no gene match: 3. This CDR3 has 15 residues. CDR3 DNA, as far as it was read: TGTGCCAGCTCACCCGGCGGGGGGGTCTCCTACGAG. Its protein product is CASSPGGGVSYE. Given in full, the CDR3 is CASSPGGGVSYEQYF.

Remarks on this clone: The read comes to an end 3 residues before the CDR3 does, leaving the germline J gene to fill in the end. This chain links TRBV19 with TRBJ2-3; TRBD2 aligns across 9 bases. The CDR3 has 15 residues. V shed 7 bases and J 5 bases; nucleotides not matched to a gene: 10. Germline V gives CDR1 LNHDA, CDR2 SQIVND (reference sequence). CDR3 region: CASNEGTSILDTQYF. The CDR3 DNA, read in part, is TGTGCCAGTAATGAGGGGACTAGCATATTAGATACG.

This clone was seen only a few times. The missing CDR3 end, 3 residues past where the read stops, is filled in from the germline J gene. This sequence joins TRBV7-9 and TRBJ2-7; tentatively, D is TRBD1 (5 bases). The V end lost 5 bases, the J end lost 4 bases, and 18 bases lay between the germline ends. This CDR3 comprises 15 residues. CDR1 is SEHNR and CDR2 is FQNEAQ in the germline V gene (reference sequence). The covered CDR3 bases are TGTGCCAGCAGCCACCCAGAGAACGGACATTACGAG. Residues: CASSHPENGHYE. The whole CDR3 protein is CASSHPENGHYEQYF.

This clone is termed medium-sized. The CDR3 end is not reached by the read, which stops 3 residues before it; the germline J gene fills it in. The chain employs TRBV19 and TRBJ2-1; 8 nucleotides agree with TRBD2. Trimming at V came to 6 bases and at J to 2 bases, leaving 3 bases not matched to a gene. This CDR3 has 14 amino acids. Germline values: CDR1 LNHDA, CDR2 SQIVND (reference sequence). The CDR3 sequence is CASSGGDTYNEQFF. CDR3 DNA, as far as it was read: TGTGCCAGTAGCGGGGGGGACACCTACAATGAG.

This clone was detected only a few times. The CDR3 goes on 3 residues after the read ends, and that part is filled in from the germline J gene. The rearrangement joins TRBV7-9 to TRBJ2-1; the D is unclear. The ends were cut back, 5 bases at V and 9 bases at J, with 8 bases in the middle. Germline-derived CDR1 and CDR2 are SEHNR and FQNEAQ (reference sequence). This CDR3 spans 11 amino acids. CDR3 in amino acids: CASSPSAEQFF. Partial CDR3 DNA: TGTGCCAGCAGCCCCAGCGCTGAG.

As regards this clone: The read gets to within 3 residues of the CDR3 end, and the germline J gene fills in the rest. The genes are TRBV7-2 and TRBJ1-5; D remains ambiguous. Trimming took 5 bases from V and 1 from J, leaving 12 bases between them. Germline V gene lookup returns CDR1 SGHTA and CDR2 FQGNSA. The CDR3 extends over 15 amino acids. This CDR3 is CASSREVGSNQPQHF. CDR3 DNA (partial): TGTGCCAGCAGCCGAGAGGTAGGGAGCAATCAGCCC.

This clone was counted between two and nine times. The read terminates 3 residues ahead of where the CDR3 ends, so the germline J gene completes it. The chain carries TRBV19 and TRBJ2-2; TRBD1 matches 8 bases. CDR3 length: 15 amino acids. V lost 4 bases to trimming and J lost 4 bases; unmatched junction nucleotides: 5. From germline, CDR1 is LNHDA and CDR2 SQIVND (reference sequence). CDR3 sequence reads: CASSKDRVGTGELFF. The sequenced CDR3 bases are TGTGCCAGTAGTAAGGACAGGGTCGGCACCGGGGAG.

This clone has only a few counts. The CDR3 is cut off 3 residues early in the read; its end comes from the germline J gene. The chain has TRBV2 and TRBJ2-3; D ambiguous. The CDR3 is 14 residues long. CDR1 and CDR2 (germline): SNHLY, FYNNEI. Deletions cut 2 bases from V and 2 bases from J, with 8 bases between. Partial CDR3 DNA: TGTGCCAGCAGTGAACCGGTGTTCACAGATACG. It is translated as CASSEPVFTDT. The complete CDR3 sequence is CASSEPVFTDTQYF. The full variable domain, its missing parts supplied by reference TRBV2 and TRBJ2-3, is EPEVTQTPSHQVTQMGQEVILRCVPISNHLYFYWYRQILGQKVEFLVSFYNNEISEKSEIFDDQFSVERPDGSNFTLKIRSTKLEDSAMYFCASSEPVFTDTQYFGPGTRLTVL.

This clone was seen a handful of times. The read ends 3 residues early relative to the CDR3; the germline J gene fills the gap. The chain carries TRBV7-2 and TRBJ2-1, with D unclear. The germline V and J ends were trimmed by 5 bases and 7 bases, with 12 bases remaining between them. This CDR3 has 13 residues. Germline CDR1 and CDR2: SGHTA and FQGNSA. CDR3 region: CASSPPSLNEQFF. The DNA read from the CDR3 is TGTGCCAGCAGCCCACCGAGCTTGAATGAG. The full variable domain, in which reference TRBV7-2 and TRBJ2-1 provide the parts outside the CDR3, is GAGVSQSPSNKVTEKGKDVELRCDPISGHTALYWYRQSLGQGLEFLIYFQGNSAPDKSGLPSDRFSAERTGGSVSTLTIQRTQQEDSAVYLCASSPPSLNEQFFGPGTRLTVL.

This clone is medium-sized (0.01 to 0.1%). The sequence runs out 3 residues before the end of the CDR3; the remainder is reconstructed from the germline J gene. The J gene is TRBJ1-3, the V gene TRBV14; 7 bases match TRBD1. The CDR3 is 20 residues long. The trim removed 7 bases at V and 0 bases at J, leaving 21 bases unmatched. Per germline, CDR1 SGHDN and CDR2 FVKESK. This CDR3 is CASTMTSGQLDSTSGNTIYF. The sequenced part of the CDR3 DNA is TGTGCCAGCACAATGACCTCGGGACAGCTCGATTCGACCTCTGGAAACACC.

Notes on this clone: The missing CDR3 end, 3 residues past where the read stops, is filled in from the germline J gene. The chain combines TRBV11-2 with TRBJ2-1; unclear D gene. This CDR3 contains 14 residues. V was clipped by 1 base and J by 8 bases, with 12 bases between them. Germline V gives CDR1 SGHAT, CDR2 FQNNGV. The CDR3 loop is CASSLGAQNHEQFF. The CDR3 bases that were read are TGTGCCAGCAGCTTAGGGGCCCAGAACCATGAG.

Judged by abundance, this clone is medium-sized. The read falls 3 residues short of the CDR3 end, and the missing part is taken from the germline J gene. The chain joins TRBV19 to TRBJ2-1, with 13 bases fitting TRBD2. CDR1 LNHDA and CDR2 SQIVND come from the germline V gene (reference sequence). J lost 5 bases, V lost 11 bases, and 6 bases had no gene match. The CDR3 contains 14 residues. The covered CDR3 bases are TGTGCCTCAGGGGGACTAGCGGGGAACAATGAG. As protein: CASGGLAGNNE. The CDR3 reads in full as CASGGLAGNNEQFF.

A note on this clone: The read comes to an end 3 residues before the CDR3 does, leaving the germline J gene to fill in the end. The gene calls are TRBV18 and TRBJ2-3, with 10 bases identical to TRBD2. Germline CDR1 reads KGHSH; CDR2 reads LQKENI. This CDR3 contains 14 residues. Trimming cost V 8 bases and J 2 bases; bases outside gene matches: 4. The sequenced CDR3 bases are TGTGCCAGCGCCCTAGCGGGGGTCACAGATACG. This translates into CASALAGVTDT. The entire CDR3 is CASALAGVTDTQYF.

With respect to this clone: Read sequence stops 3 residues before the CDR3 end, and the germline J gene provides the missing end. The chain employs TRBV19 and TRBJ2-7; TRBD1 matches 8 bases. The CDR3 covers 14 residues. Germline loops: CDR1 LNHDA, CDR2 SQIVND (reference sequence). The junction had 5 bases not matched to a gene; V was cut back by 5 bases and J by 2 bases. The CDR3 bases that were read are TGTGCCAGTAGTCGACAGGGGTCGGCCTACGAG. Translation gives CASSRQGSAYE. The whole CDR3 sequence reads CASSRQGSAYEQYF.

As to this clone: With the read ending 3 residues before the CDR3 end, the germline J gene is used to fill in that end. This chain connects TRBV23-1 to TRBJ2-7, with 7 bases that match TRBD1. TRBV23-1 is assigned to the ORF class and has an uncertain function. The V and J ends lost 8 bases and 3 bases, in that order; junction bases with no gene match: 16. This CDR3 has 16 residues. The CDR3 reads CASGDVIGQGVYEQYF. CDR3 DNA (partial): TGCGCCAGCGGCGACGTTATCGGTCAGGGGGTCTACGAG.

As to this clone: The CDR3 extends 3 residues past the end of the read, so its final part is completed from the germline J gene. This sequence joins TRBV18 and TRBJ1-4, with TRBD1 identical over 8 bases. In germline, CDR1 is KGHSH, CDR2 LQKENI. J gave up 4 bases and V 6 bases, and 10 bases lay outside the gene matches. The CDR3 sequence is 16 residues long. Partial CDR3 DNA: TGTGCCAGCTCCAGGACAGGGCCGTCGATTAATGAAAAA. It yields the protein CASSRTGPSINEK. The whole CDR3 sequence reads CASSRTGPSINEKLFF.

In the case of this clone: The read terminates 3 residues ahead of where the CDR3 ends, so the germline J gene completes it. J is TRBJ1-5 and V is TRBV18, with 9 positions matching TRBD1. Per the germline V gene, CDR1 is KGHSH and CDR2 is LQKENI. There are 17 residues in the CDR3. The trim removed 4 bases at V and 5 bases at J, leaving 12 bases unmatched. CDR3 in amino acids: CASSQTGTGFSDQPQHF. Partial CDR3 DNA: TGTGCCAGCTCACAGACCGGGACAGGGTTTTCGGATCAGCCC.

CDR3 bases read: TGTGCCAGTAGGGACAGGGGGCTGGAGACC. This gives the protein CASRDRGLET. The whole CDR3 region reads CASRDRGLETQYF. J is TRBJ2-5 and V is TRBV19, with 11 bases that match TRBD1. The CDR3 end falls 3 residues outside the read, so it is completed with the germline J gene. Germline V lookup: CDR1 LNHDA, CDR2 SQIVND (reference sequence). This CDR3 has 13 amino acids. J gave up 5 bases and V 6 bases, and 2 bases lay outside the gene matches.

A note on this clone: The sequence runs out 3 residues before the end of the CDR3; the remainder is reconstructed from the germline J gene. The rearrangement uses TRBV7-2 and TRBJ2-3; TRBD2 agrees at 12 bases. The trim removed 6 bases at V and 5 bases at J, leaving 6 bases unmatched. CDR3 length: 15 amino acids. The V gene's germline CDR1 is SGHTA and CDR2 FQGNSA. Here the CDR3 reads CASSPSGGAGDTQYF. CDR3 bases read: TGTGCCAGCAGTCCTAGCGGGGGGGCTGGAGATACG.

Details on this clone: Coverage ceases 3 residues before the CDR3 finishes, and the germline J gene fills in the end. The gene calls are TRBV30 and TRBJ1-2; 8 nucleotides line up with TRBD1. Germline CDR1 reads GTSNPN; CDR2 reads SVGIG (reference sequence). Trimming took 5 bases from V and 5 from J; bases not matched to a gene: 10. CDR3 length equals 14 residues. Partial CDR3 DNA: TGTGCCTGGGCCCCCGGGACAGGCGTATATGGC. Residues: CAWAPGTGVYG. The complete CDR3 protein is CAWAPGTGVYGYTF.

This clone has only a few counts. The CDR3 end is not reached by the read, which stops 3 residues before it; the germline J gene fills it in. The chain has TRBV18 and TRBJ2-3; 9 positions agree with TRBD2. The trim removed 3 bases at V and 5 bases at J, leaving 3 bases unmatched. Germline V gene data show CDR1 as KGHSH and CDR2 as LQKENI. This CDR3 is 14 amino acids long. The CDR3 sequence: CASSPRGGKDTQYF. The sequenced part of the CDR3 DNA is TGTGCCAGCTCACCGCGGGGGGGCAAAGATACG.

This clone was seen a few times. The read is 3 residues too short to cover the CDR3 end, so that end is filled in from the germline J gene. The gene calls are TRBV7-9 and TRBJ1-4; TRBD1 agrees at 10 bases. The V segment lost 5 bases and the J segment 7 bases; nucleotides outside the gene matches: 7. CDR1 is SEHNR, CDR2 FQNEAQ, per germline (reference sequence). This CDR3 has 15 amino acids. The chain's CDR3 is CASSVRDRGVEKLFF. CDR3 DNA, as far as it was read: TGTGCCAGCAGCGTCAGGGACAGGGGAGTTGAAAAA.

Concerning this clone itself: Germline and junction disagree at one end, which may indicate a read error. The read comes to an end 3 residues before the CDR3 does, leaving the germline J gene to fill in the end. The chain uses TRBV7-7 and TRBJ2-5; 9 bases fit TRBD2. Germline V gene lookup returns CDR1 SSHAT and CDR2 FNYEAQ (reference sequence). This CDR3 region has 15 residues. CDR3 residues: CASSLDLSGGETQYF. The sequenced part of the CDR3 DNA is TGTGCTAGCAGCTTAGACCTTAGCGGGGGAGAGACC.

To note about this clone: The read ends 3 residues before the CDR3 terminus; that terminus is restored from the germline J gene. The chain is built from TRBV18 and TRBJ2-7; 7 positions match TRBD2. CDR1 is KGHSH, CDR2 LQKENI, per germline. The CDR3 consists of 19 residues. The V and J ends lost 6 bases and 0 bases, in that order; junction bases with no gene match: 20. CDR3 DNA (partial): TGTGCCAGCTCCCGGTGGGGCGGTGGGAGGGACTTTAGCTCCTACGAG. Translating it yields CASSRWGGGRDFSSYE. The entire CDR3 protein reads CASSRWGGGRDFSSYEQYF.

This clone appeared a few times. The CDR3 region is CASSTPSSGLNNEQFF. The DNA read from the CDR3 is TGTGCCAGCAGCACCCCTAGCAGCGGGCTAAACAATGAG. The genes are TRBV7-3 and TRBJ2-1, with D possibly TRBD2 on 6 matching bases. The sequence runs out 3 residues before the end of the CDR3; the remainder is reconstructed from the germline J gene. CDR1 SGHTA and CDR2 FQGTGA come from the germline V gene. The CDR3 is made up of 16 amino acids. V shed 5 bases and J shed 5 bases, with 19 bases lying between them.